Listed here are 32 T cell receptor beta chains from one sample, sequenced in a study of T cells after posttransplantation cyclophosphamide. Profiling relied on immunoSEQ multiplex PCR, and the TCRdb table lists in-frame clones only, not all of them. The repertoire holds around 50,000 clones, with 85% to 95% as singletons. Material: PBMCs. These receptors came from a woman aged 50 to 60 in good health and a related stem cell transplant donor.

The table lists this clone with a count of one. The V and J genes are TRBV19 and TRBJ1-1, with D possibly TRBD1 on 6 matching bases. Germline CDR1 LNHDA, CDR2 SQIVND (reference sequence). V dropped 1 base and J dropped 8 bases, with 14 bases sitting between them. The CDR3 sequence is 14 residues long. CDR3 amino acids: CASSIGWGGGEAFF. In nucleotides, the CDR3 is TGTGCCAGTAGTATAGGCTGGGGTGGGGGCGAAGCTTTCTTT.

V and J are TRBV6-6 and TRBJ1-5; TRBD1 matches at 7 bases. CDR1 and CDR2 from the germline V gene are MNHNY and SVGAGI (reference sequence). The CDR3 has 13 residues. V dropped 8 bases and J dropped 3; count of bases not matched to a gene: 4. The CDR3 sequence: CASRDSANQPQHF. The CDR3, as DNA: TGTGCCAGCCGGGACAGCGCCAATCAGCCCCAGCATTTT.

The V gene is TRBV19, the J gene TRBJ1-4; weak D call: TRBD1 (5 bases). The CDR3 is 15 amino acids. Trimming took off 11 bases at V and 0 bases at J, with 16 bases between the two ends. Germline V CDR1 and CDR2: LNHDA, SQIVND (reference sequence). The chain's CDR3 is CAFPGPTTTNEKLFF. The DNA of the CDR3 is TGTGCCTTCCCAGGGCCCACCACAACTAATGAAAAACTGTTTTTT.

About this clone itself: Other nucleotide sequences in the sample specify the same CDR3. CDR3 protein: CASGRVNTEAFF. In DNA form, the CDR3 reads TGTGCCAGTGGCAGGGTTAACACTGAAGCTTTCTTT. The chain has TRBV19 and TRBJ1-1; D might be TRBD1 (5 bases). The CDR3 loop spans 12 amino acids. Germline CDR1 and CDR2: LNHDA and SQIVND (reference sequence). Trimming removed 8 bases at V and 2 bases at J, with 9 bases between.

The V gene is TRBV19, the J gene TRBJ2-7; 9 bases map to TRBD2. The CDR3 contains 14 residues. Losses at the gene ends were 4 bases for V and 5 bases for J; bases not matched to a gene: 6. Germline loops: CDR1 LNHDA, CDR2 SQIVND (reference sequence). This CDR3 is CASSRTEREDEQYF. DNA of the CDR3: TGTGCCAGTAGTAGGACCGAGCGGGAGGACGAGCAGTACTTC.

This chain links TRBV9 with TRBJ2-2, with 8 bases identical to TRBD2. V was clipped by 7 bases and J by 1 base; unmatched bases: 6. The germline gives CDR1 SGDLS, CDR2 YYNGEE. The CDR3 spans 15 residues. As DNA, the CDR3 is TGTGCCAGCGCCCCGGGACTAGTGAACACCGGGGAGCTGTTTTTT. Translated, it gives CASAPGLVNTGELFF.

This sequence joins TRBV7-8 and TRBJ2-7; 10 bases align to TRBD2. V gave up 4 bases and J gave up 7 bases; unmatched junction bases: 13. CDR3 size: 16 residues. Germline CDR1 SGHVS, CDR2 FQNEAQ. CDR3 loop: CASSYVGSLAGYEQYF. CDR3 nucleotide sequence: TGTGCCAGCAGCTACGTGGGCTCACTAGCGGGATATGAGCAGTACTTC. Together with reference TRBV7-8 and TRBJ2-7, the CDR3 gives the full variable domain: GAGVSQSPRYKVAKRGQDVALRCDPISGHVSLFWYQQALGQGPEFLTYFQNEAQLDKSGLPSDRFFAERPEGSVSTLKIQRTQQEDSAVYLCASSYVGSLAGYEQYFGPGTRLTVT.

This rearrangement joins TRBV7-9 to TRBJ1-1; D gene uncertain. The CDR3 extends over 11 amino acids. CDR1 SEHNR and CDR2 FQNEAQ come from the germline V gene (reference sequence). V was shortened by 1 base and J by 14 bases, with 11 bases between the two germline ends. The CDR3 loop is CASSLVATTFF. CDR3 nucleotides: TGTGCCAGCAGCTTAGTAGCGACGACCTTCTTT.

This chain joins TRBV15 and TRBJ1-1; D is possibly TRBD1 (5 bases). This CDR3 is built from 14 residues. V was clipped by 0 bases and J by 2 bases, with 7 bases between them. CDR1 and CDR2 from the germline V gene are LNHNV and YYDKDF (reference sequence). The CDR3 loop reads CATSRDRVNTEAFF. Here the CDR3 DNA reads TGTGCCACCAGCAGAGACAGGGTAAACACTGAAGCTTTCTTT.

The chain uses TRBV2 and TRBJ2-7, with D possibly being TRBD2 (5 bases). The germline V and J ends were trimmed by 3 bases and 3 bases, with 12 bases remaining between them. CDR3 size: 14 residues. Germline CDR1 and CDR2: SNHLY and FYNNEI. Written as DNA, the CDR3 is TGTGCCAGCAGTGATCAGGACTCCGACTACGAGCAGTACTTC. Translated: CASSDQDSDYEQYF.

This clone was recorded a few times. The CDR3 spells CASSEASNYGYTF. As DNA, the CDR3 is TGTGCCAGCAGTGAGGCCAGTAACTATGGCTACACCTTC. The V gene is TRBV2, the J gene TRBJ1-2; D not certain. The germline gives CDR1 SNHLY, CDR2 FYNNEI. Trimming shortened V by 3 bases and J by 1 base, and 6 bases separated the two germline ends. The CDR3 runs to 13 residues.

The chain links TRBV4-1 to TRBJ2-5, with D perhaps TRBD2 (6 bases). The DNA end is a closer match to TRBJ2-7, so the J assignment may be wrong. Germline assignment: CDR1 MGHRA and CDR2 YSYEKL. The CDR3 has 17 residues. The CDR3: CASSQRLRADYLYEQYF. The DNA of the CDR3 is TGCGCCAGCAGCCAAAGGCTCAGGGCGGACTACCTATACGAGCAGTACTTC.

CDR3 loop: CATHPGNTGELFF. CDR3 in DNA: TGTGCGACCCACCCAGGGAATACCGGGGAGCTGTTTTTT. The chain links TRBV14 to TRBJ2-2; D perhaps matches TRBD1 (5 bases). The CDR3 spans 13 residues. Germline V gene lookup returns CDR1 SGHDN and CDR2 FVKESK.

The CDR3 protein is CAWSVRLAGGTYEQYF. In nucleotides, the CDR3 is TGTGCCTGGAGTGTACGACTAGCGGGAGGTACTTACGAGCAGTACTTC. The V and J genes are TRBV30 and TRBJ2-7; 13 bases are a match to TRBD2. The CDR3 runs 16 residues. V gave up 0 bases and J gave up 4 bases; unmatched junction bases: 6. Germline V gives CDR1 GTSNPN, CDR2 SVGIG (reference sequence).

This CDR3 reads CASSLASGLNTGELFF. The CDR3 coding sequence is TGCGCCAGCAGCTTAGCTAGCGGACTTAACACCGGGGAGCTGTTTTTT. This chain connects TRBV5-1 to TRBJ2-2; 7 bases match TRBD2. The CDR3 is 16 residues long. V was pared by 2 bases and J by 2 bases, with 6 bases of the junction left unmatched. CDR1 and CDR2 (germline): SGHRS, YFSETQ.

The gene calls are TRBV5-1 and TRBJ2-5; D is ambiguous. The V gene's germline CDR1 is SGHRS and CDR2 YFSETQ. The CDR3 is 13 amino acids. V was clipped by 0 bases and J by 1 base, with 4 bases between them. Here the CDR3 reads CASSLGGQETQYF. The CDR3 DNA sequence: TGCGCCAGCAGCTTGGGAGGCCAAGAGACCCAGTACTTC.

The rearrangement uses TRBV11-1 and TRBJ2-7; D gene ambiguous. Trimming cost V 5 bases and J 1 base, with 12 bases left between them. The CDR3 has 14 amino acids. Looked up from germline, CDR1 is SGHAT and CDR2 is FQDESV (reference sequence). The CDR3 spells CASSTRPESYEQYF. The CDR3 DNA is TGTGCCAGCAGCACCCGCCCGGAGTCCTACGAGCAGTACTTC.

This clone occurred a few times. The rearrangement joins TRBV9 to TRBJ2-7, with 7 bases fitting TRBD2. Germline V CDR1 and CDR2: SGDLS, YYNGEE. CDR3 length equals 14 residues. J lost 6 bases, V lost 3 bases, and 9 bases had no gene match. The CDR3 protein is CASSAPLGEGEQYF. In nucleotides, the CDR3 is TGTGCCAGCAGCGCCCCCCTAGGGGAGGGCGAGCAGTACTTC.

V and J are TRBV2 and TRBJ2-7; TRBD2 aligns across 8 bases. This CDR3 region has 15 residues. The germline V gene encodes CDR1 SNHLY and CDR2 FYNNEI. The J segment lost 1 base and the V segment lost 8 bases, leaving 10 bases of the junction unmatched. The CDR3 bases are TGTGCCAGCCCCGGGGGGGCGGGGGGATCCTACGAGCAGTACTTC. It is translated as CASPGGAGGSYEQYF.

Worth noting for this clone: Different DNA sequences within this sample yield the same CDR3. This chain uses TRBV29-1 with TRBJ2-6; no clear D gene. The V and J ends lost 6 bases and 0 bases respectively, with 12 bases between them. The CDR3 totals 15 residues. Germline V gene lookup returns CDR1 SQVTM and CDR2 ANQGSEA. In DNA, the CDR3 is TGCAGCGTCTCCAAGCCCTTCTCTGGGGCCAACGTCCTGACTTTC. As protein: CSVSKPFSGANVLTF.

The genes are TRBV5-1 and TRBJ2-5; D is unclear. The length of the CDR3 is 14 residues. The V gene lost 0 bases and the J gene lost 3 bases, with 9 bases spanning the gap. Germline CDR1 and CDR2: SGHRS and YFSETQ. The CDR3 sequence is CASSLERPKETQYF. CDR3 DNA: TGCGCCAGCAGCTTGGAGAGGCCCAAAGAGACCCAGTACTTC.

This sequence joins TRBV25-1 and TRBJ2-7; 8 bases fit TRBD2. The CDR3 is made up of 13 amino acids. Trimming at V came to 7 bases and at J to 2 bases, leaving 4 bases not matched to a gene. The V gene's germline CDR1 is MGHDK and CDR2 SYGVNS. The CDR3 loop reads CASNERGTYEQYF. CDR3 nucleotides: TGTGCCAGCAACGAGCGGGGGACCTACGAGCAGTACTTC.

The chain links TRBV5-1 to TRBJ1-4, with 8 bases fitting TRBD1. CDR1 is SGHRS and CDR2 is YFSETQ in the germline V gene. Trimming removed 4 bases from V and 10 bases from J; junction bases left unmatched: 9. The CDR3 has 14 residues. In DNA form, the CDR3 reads TGCGCCAGCAGCCCCCCAGGACAGGGAAGAAAACTGTTTTTT. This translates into CASSPPGQGRKLFF.

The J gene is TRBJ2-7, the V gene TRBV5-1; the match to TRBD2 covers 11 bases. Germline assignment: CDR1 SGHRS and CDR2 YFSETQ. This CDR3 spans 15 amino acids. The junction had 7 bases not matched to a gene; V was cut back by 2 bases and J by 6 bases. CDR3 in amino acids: CASSLQLAGVAEQYF. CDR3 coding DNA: TGCGCCAGCAGCTTACAACTAGCGGGAGTCGCCGAGCAGTACTTC.

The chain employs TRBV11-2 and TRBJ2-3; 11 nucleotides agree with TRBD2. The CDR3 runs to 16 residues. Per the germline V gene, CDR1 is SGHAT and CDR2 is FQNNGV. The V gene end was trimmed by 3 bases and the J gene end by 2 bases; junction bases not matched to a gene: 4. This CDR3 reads CASSFRLAGPTDTQYF. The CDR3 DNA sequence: TGTGCCAGCAGCTTTAGACTAGCGGGGCCCACAGATACGCAGTATTTT. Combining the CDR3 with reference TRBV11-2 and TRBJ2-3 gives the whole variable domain EAGVAQSPRYKIIEKRQSVAFWCNPISGHATLYWYQQILGQGPKLLIQFQNNGVVDDSQLPKDRFSAERLKGVDSTLKIQPAKLEDSAVYLCASSFRLAGPTDTQYFGPGTRLTVL.

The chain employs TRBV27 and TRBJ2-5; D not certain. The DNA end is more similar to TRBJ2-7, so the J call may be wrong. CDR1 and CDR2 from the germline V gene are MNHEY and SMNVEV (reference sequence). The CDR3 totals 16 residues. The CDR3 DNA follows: TGTGCCAGCACTCCTTTCGGGTCATCCCAGACCTACGAGCAGTACTTC. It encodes CASTPFGSSQTYEQYF.

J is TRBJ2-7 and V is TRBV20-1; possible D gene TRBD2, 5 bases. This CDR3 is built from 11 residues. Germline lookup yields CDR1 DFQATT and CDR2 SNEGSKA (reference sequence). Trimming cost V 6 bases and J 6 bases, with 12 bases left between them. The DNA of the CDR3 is TGCAGTGCCCTAGCTTTGAGCGAGCAGTACTTC. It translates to CSALALSEQYF.

The CDR3 loop reads CASSRLAGQGQETQYF. The CDR3 nucleotides read TGTGCCAGCTCACGACTGGCGGGACAGGGTCAAGAGACCCAGTACTTC. The J gene is TRBJ2-5, the V gene TRBV18, with 9 bases that match TRBD1. Per germline, CDR1 KGHSH and CDR2 LQKENI. The junction had 8 bases not matched to a gene; V was cut back by 4 bases and J by 2 bases. There are 16 residues in the CDR3.

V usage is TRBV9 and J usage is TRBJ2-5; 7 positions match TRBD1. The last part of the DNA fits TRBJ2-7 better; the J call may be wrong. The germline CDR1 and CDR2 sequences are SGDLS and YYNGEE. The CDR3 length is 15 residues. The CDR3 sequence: CASSVVGDSSYEQYF. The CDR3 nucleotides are TGTGCCAGCAGCGTAGTGGGGGACAGCTCCTACGAGCAGTACTTC.

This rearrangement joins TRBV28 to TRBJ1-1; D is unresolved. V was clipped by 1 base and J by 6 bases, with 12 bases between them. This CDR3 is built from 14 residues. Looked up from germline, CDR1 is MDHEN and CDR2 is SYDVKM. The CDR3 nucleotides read TGTGCCAGCAGTTTATTTGGCCCCGGGGCTGAAGCTTTCTTT. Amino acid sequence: CASSLFGPGAEAFF.

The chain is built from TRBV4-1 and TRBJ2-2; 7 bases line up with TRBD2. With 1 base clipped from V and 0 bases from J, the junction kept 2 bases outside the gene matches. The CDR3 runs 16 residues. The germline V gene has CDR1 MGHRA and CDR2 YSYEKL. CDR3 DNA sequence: TGCGCCAGCAGCCAAGTTCTAGCGGCGAACACCGGGGAGCTGTTTTTT. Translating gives CASSQVLAANTGELFF.

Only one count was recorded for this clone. The CDR3 is CASSSGTAFYEQYF. The CDR3, as DNA: TGCGCCAGCAGCTCCGGGACAGCTTTCTACGAGCAGTACTTC. The chain recombines TRBV5-1 with TRBJ2-7; 7 nucleotides agree with TRBD1. V was clipped by 3 bases and J by 3 bases; unmatched bases: 6. The CDR3 has 14 amino acids. Germline V gene data show CDR1 as SGHRS and CDR2 as YFSETQ.